These 22 T cell receptor beta chains share one sample of origin, sequenced in a study of blood T cell repertoires in COVID-19. The method was immunoSEQ multiplex PCR; TCRdb's version includes in-frame clones alone and lacks a portion of them. Of 150,000 to 200,000 clones in the sample, around 81% were seen once. Sequenced: peripheral blood. Receptors were obtained from a man in his 60s with active or convalescent COVID-19.

This clone was seen just once. This sequence joins TRBV15 and TRBJ2-6; 10 bases map to TRBD1. Germline V gene sequence: CDR1 LNHNV, CDR2 YYDKDF (reference sequence). The CDR3 covers 17 residues. Trimming removed 8 bases from V and 0 bases from J; junction bases left unmatched: 7. The DNA of the CDR3 is TGTGCCACCCTCGGACAGGGGGTGTACTCTGGGGCCAACGTCCTGACTTTC. This gives the protein CATLGQGVYSGANVLTF.

The genes are TRBV6-5 and TRBJ2-7, with D tentatively TRBD1 (6 bases). The CDR3 spans 14 residues. Germline V gives CDR1 MNHEY, CDR2 SVGAGI. V was clipped by 5 bases and J by 7 bases, with 18 bases between them. As DNA, the CDR3 is TGTGCCAGCAGTCAAAGGGGGTTGAGGAATGAGCAGTACTTC. Its translation is CASSQRGLRNEQYF.

This rearrangement joins TRBV12-3 or TRBV12-4 to TRBJ1-2; TRBD1 matches at 8 bases. V lost 5 bases to trimming and J lost 6 bases; unmatched junction nucleotides: 5. The CDR3 sequence is 13 residues long. In nucleotides, the CDR3 is TGTGCCAGCAGTCTAGGGACAGGCGATGGCTACACCTTC. It encodes CASSLGTGDGYTF.

This rearrangement joins TRBV5-1 to TRBJ2-7; the match to TRBD2 covers 8 bases. The CDR3 length is 19 residues. CDR1 is SGHRS, CDR2 YFSETQ, per germline. Trimming cost V 3 bases and J 4 bases; bases outside gene matches: 21. CDR3 nucleotides: TGCGCCAGCAGCTCCCCCCCTAGCGGACTACGGGGGGGCCGTTACGAGCAGTACTTC. Translated, it gives CASSSPPSGLRGGRYEQYF.

The chain links TRBV27 to TRBJ2-5; TRBD2 matches at 10 bases. Germline V gene data show CDR1 as MNHEY and CDR2 as SMNVEV (reference sequence). V was pared by 7 bases and J by 5 bases, with 10 bases of the junction left unmatched. The CDR3 has 15 amino acids. The CDR3 sequence: CASMVAGAGGETQYF. The DNA for the CDR3 is TGTGCCAGCATGGTAGCGGGAGCGGGAGGGGAGACCCAGTACTTC.

In DNA form, the CDR3 reads TGTGCCAGCAGTTCCGGGACTAGCGCCGGTAAAAAGACCCAGTACTTC. Its translation is CASSSGTSAGKKTQYF. The chain uses TRBV27 and TRBJ2-5; 10 bases map to TRBD2. V lost 4 bases to trimming and J lost 6 bases; unmatched junction nucleotides: 11. The CDR3 is 16 residues long. Per the germline V gene, CDR1 is MNHEY and CDR2 is SMNVEV (reference sequence).

This clone appeared a single time. V is TRBV20-1 and J is TRBJ2-3; 12 bases line up with TRBD2. The V gene's germline CDR1 is DFQATT and CDR2 SNEGSKA (reference sequence). The CDR3 consists of 15 residues. Trimming cost V 3 bases and J 3 bases; bases outside gene matches: 4. The CDR3 DNA follows: TGCAGTGCTAGTAGACTAGCGGGAGCTACAGATACGCAGTATTTT. As protein: CSASRLAGATDTQYF.

This chain uses TRBV18 with TRBJ2-7; 7 bases fit TRBD1. J lost 5 bases, V lost 2 bases, and 6 bases had no gene match. This CDR3 contains 14 residues. CDR1 is KGHSH and CDR2 is LQKENI in the germline V gene. The CDR3 spells CASSPSQGFNEQYF. The CDR3 DNA sequence: TGTGCCAGCTCACCATCACAGGGGTTCAACGAGCAGTACTTC. The variable domain in full, with the rest retrieved from reference TRBV18 and TRBJ2-7, is NAGVMQNPRHLVRRRGQEARLRCSPMKGHSHVYWYRQLPEEGLKFMVYLQKENIIDESGMPKERFSAEFPKEGPSILRIQQVVRGDSAAYFCASSPSQGFNEQYFGPGTRLTVT.

V usage is TRBV11-1 and J usage is TRBJ2-7; 9 bases map to TRBD1. Trimming took 5 bases from V and 3 from J; bases not matched to a gene: 8. Germline-derived CDR1 and CDR2 are SGHAT and FQDESV (reference sequence). The CDR3 totals 15 residues. CDR3 sequence (DNA): TGTGCCAGCAGCCACGGGGTGACAGGGGGCTACGAGCAGTACTTC. This codes for CASSHGVTGGYEQYF.

This clone was detected only once. The CDR3 coding sequence is TGTGCCAGCAGCGAGACAGGGTCGTCTGGAAACACCATATATTTT. Translating it yields CASSETGSSGNTIYF. The V and J genes are TRBV3-1 (or the pseudogene TRBV3-2) and TRBJ1-3, with 7 bases identical to TRBD1. CDR3 size: 15 residues. Trimming at V came to 5 bases and at J to 1 base, leaving 5 bases not matched to a gene. CDR1 LGHDT and CDR2 YNNKEL come from the germline V gene (reference sequence).

This chain joins TRBV7-2 and TRBJ1-3; no clear D gene. Per the germline V gene, CDR1 is SGHTA and CDR2 is FQGNSA. The CDR3 runs 17 residues. V was shortened by 4 bases and J by 0 bases, with 16 bases between the two germline ends. The CDR3, as DNA: TGTGCCAGCAGCTCGCACGCCACGTTGAGCTCTGGAAACACCATATATTTT. Its protein product is CASSSHATLSSGNTIYF.

The chain combines TRBV27 with TRBJ2-1, with D unresolved. The V and J ends lost 4 bases and 7 bases respectively, with 11 bases between them. The length of the CDR3 is 13 residues. Germline V lookup: CDR1 MNHEY, CDR2 SMNVEV (reference sequence). The CDR3 DNA reads TGTGCCAGCAGTTCGCTCCTATGGAATGAGCAGTTCTTC. This gives the protein CASSSLLWNEQFF.

The gene calls are TRBV24-1 and TRBJ2-1; D is unclear. This CDR3 is 14 amino acids long. The germline V and J ends were trimmed by 5 bases and 3 bases, with 10 bases remaining between them. CDR1 and CDR2 from the germline V gene are KGHDR and SFDVKD. The CDR3 reads CATSGAAGYNEQFF. The CDR3 DNA sequence: TGTGCCACCAGTGGCGCGGCTGGCTACAATGAGCAGTTCTTC.

The table lists this clone with many counts. In DNA form, the CDR3 reads TGCGCCAGCAGCCCCGGACTAGCGGGGGCGGGTGAGCAGTTCTTC. Encoded protein: CASSPGLAGAGEQFF. V and J are TRBV5-1 and TRBJ2-1; 13 bases align to TRBD2. CDR1 is SGHRS and CDR2 is YFSETQ in the germline V gene. V lost 4 bases, J lost 9 bases, and 7 bases stayed unmatched. The CDR3 length is 15 residues.

This sequence joins TRBV11-2 and TRBJ2-1; a weak D match, TRBD1 (6 bases). Trimming took off 5 bases at V and 11 bases at J, with 19 bases between the two ends. The CDR3 is made up of 14 amino acids. Looked up from germline, CDR1 is SGHAT and CDR2 is FQNNGV. The CDR3 here is CASSPPGVRHQQFF. CDR3 nucleotide sequence: TGTGCCAGCAGCCCCCCAGGGGTGCGCCACCAGCAGTTCTTC.

This chain links TRBV9 with TRBJ2-1; TRBD2 matches at 8 bases. This CDR3 comprises 15 residues. Looked up from germline, CDR1 is SGDLS and CDR2 is YYNGEE. Trimming cost V 1 base and J 2 bases; bases outside gene matches: 2. In DNA form, the CDR3 reads TGTGCCAGCAGCGTAACGCGGGAGGCCTACAATGAGCAGTTCTTC. Amino acid sequence: CASSVTREAYNEQFF.

The CDR3 here is CASSSLGQGADTEAFF. The DNA of the CDR3 is TGTGCCAGCAGCTCCCTCGGACAGGGGGCAGACACTGAAGCTTTCTTT. V is TRBV13 and J is TRBJ1-1; 11 bases fit TRBD1. CDR3 length: 16 residues. Germline V CDR1 and CDR2: PRHDT, FYEKMQ (reference sequence). V trimming: 4 bases; J trimming: 3 bases; junction bases outside the gene matches: 7.

The chain links TRBV18 to TRBJ1-3; D is perhaps TRBD1 (6 bases). The germline CDR1 and CDR2 sequences are KGHSH and LQKENI. The V end lost 5 bases, the J end lost 1 base, and 15 bases lay between the germline ends. CDR3 length: 16 residues. Here the CDR3 DNA reads TGTGCCAGCTCATCAGGACAGCTGCTTTCTGGAAACACCATATATTTT. Protein sequence: CASSSGQLLSGNTIYF.

V usage is TRBV19 and J usage is TRBJ1-2, with TRBD1 identical over 7 bases. CDR1 and CDR2 from the germline V gene are LNHDA and SQIVND (reference sequence). V gave up 6 bases and J gave up 0 bases; unmatched junction bases: 13. CDR3 length: 17 residues. CDR3 DNA sequence: TGTGCCAGTAGCTGGGACAGCCGTATAGCCACTAACTATGGCTACACCTTC. Amino acids: CASSWDSRIATNYGYTF.

The chain recombines TRBV4-2 with TRBJ2-1; perhaps TRBD2 as D (5 bases). Per germline, CDR1 LGHNA and CDR2 YNFKEQ. V was trimmed by 7 bases and J by 3 bases, leaving 16 bases between them. This CDR3 is built from 15 residues. CDR3 sequence: CASTPSQRSYNEQFF. For the CDR3, the DNA is TGTGCCAGCACCCCTTCCCAGCGGAGCTACAATGAGCAGTTCTTC.

This rearrangement joins TRBV5-1 to TRBJ1-1; D is possibly TRBD1 (5 bases). This CDR3 comprises 14 residues. Germline lookup yields CDR1 SGHRS and CDR2 YFSETQ. V was trimmed by 4 bases and J by 3 bases, leaving 13 bases between them. CDR3 loop: CASSAIRVDTEAFF. The CDR3, as DNA: TGCGCCAGCAGCGCAATCAGGGTGGACACTGAAGCTTTCTTT.

This clone was seen a handful of times. V usage is TRBV5-4 and J usage is TRBJ1-4; 8 bases agree with TRBD1. The CDR3 is 16 amino acids. Germline CDR1 and CDR2: SGHNT and YYREEE (reference sequence). The V and J ends lost 4 bases and 6 bases, in that order; junction bases with no gene match: 11. DNA of the CDR3: TGTGCCAGCAGCCCAACCCCCGGGACAGGACATGAAAAACTGTTTTTT. The encoded protein is CASSPTPGTGHEKLFF.